These 4 T cell receptor beta chains were sequenced from one sample in a study of CD8+CD57+ T cells in acquired aplastic anemia. Profiles of TCR beta VDJ and CDR3 were generated from a genomic DNA template. One entry per CDR3 protein results from TCRdb running MiXCR on the reads. The sample lists hundreds of thousands of distinct CDR3 sequences; around 33% were seen once. Patients included in sequencing had previously demonstrated CD8+CD57+ cell expansion by flow cytometry. The specimen was sorted CD4+, CD8+, or CD8+CD57+ T cells (not recorded which) from PBMCs. The receptors were gathered from a human donor with aplastic anemia.

The rearrangement joins TRBV7-2 to TRBJ1-5; a possible D gene is TRBD1 (6 bases). This CDR3 has 14 residues. V lost 2 bases and J 7 bases, leaving 12 bases between the germline ends. Per germline, CDR1 SGHTA and CDR2 FQGNSA. CDR3 protein: CASSLLQGAQPQHF. The CDR3 DNA is TGTGCCAGCAGCTTATTACAGGGTGCCCAGCCCCAGCATTTT.

This rearrangement joins TRBV7-8 to TRBJ2-1; 8 bases fit TRBD2. Germline V gives CDR1 SGHVS, CDR2 FQNEAQ. The CDR3 consists of 13 residues. The V gene end was trimmed by 4 bases and the J gene end by 7 bases; junction bases not matched to a gene: 3. The CDR3 coding sequence is TGTGCCAGCAGCTCCCGGGGGGGTAATGAGCAGTTCTTC. Translated: CASSSRGGNEQFF.

This clonotype was recorded at least ten times. The V and J genes are TRBV9 and TRBJ1-2, with unresolved D. The CDR3 totals 13 residues. Germline values: CDR1 SGDLS, CDR2 YYNGEE. The germline V and J ends were trimmed by 0 bases and 7 bases, with 10 bases remaining between them. The CDR3 here is CASSVEERSGYTF. The CDR3 nucleotides read TGTGCCAGCAGCGTAGAAGAAAGGAGTGGCTACACCTTC.

At least ten counts were recorded for this clonotype. The V and J genes are TRBV24-1 and TRBJ2-1; the D gene is possibly TRBD2 (6 bases). CDR1 KGHDR and CDR2 SFDVKD come from the germline V gene. V was shortened by 7 bases and J by 6 bases, with 15 bases between the two germline ends. There are 14 residues in the CDR3. The CDR3 loop is CATSPGTGGNEQFF. The CDR3 DNA is TGTGCCACCAGCCCCGGGACTGGCGGCAATGAGCAGTTCTTC.